The sequence of this TCR beta chain was determined in a study of patients and donors after allogeneic stem cell transplantation. This clonotype appeared a few times. A single record per CDR3 protein comes from TCRdb applying MiXCR to the RT-PCR reads. The sample has 920,000 or so distinct CDR3 sequences; about a sixth are singletons. The trim removed 7 bases at V and 0 bases at J, leaving 11 bases unmatched. The germline CDR1 and CDR2 sequences are SEHNR and FQNEAQ (reference sequence). The CDR3 has 17 residues. The chain joins TRBV7-9 to TRBJ2-1, with 8 bases matching TRBD2. Sequenced material: blood, either unsorted or a sorted T cell fraction (not recorded which). This sequence was found in a human donor who was either an allogeneic HSCT recipient or a stem cell or donor lymphocyte infusion donor (not recorded which). It is not recorded whose cells these are; they may come from a transplant donor. CDR3 amino acids: CASTISIAGSSYNEQFF. The DNA for the CDR3 is TGTGCCAGCACCATTAGCATAGCGGGGAGCTCCTACAATGAGCAGTTCTTC.